The 5 T cell receptor beta chains below come from one sample, sequenced in a study of radiotherapy plus CTLA-4 blockade in lung cancer. TCRdb keeps only in-frame clones here, not all; method: immunoSEQ multiplex PCR. The sample includes roughly 66,000 clones, about four fifths seen only once; the top ten take less than 5%. The material sequenced was peripheral blood, taken from a patient treated with radiotherapy plus ipilimumab. These receptors were collected from a human donor with non-small cell lung cancer who had a partial response to radiotherapy plus ipilimumab.

This sequence joins TRBV9 and TRBJ1-1; TRBD1 might be the D (5 bases). There are 15 residues in the CDR3. The germline V gene encodes CDR1 SGDLS and CDR2 YYNGEE. V lost 4 bases, J lost 5 bases, and 18 bases lay in between. DNA for the CDR3: TGTGCCAGCAGCCCACAGGTCGTTGATCTGACTGAAGCTTTCTTT. It codes for CASSPQVVDLTEAFF. Looking up the rest from reference TRBV9 and TRBJ1-1 gives the full variable domain: DSGVTQTPKHLITATGQRVTLRCSPRSGDLSVYWYQQSLDQGLQFLIQYYNGEERAKGNILERFSAQQFPDLHSELNLSSLELGDSALYFCASSPQVVDLTEAFFGQGTRLTVV.

The J gene is TRBJ2-1, the V gene TRBV14; tentatively, D is TRBD2 (6 bases). The germline gives CDR1 SGHDN, CDR2 FVKESK. V lost 4 bases to trimming and J lost 0 bases, with 13 bases between them. There are 16 residues in the CDR3. CDR3 DNA: TGTGCCAGCAGCCGACATAGCGGAGTCTCCTACAATGAGCAGTTCTTC. Protein product: CASSRHSGVSYNEQFF.

The genes are TRBV7-9 and TRBJ1-4; TRBD1 matches at 7 bases. Losses at the gene ends were 4 bases for V and 3 bases for J; bases not matched to a gene: 5. CDR1 SEHNR and CDR2 FQNEAQ come from the germline V gene (reference sequence). The CDR3 length is 15 residues. DNA of the CDR3: TGTGCCAGCAGCTCCGACAGGGTAGCTAATGAAAAACTGTTTTTT. As protein: CASSSDRVANEKLFF.

This clone has more than one count but fewer than ten. CDR3 nucleotide sequence: TGCAGCGTTGGGAGCTACGAGCAGTACTTC. Protein: CSVGSYEQYF. The chain carries TRBV29-1 and TRBJ2-7; D call uncertain. Germline V gene data show CDR1 as SQVTM and CDR2 as ANQGSEA. Trimming shortened V by 4 bases and J by 3 bases, and 4 bases separated the two germline ends. The CDR3 spans 10 residues.

The CDR3, as DNA: TGTGCCCACAGGGGTCAGCCCCAGCATTTT. Protein product: CAHRGQPQHF. The gene calls are TRBV21-1 and TRBJ1-5; the listed D gene, TRBD1, was not tested against the DNA. TRBV21-1 is classified as a pseudogene. This CDR3 comprises 10 residues.